The 23 T cell receptor beta chains presented below share a single source sample, sequenced in a study of blood T cell repertoires in COVID-19. Profiling relied on immunoSEQ multiplex PCR, and the TCRdb table lists in-frame clones only, not all of them. The sample has over 600,000 clones, about nine tenths seen once. Sequencing used peripheral blood. These receptors were taken from a woman aged 18-29 years with acute or convalescent COVID-19.

The rearrangement links TRBV18 to TRBJ1-1; D uncertain. V lost 5 bases, J lost 3 bases, and 13 bases lay in between. The CDR3 is 14 residues long. CDR1 and CDR2 (germline): KGHSH, LQKENI. CDR3 region: CASSSSVGDTEAFF. Here the CDR3 DNA reads TGTGCCAGCTCATCGTCGGTCGGGGACACTGAAGCTTTCTTT.

V usage is TRBV29-1 and J usage is TRBJ1-2; the D gene is possibly TRBD1 (5 bases). The CDR3 sequence is 12 residues long. Germline values: CDR1 SQVTM, CDR2 ANQGSEA. V was shortened by 3 bases and J by 3 bases, with 8 bases between the two germline ends. CDR3 sequence: CSVDWGDYGYTF. In DNA, the CDR3 is TGCAGCGTTGATTGGGGGGACTATGGCTACACCTTC.

The CDR3 here is CASSVDNGRGGGEKLFF. In DNA form, the CDR3 reads TGTGCCAGCAGCGTGGATAACGGTAGGGGAGGGGGTGAAAAACTGTTTTTT. The rearrangement uses TRBV9 and TRBJ1-4; D may be TRBD1 (6 bases). The germline CDR1 and CDR2 sequences are SGDLS and YYNGEE. The CDR3 extends over 17 amino acids. The V and J ends lost 2 bases and 7 bases respectively, with 21 bases between them. Full variable domain (missing parts from reference TRBV9 and TRBJ1-4): DSGVTQTPKHLITATGQRVTLRCSPRSGDLSVYWYQQSLDQGLQFLIQYYNGEERAKGNILERFSAQQFPDLHSELNLSSLELGDSALYFCASSVDNGRGGGEKLFFGSGTQLSVL.

The gene calls are TRBV27 and TRBJ1-2; perhaps TRBD1 as D (5 bases). The CDR3 has 15 amino acids. The V gene lost 5 bases and the J gene lost 0 bases, with 13 bases spanning the gap. The germline V gene encodes CDR1 MNHEY and CDR2 SMNVEV (reference sequence). This chain's CDR3 is CASSLTATANYGYTF. The CDR3 DNA reads as TGTGCCAGCAGTCTTACAGCGACAGCTAACTATGGCTACACCTTC.

As for this clone: Other DNA sequences within the sample encode an identical CDR3. The chain links TRBV9 to TRBJ1-1, with D unclear. The CDR3 length is 13 residues. Germline V gene lookup returns CDR1 SGDLS and CDR2 YYNGEE. The V gene lost 0 bases and the J gene lost 1 base, with 4 bases spanning the gap. For the CDR3, the DNA is TGTGCCAGCAGCGTAGGCAGGAACACTGAAGCTTTCTTT. Protein: CASSVGRNTEAFF.

The rearrangement joins TRBV3-1 (or the pseudogene TRBV3-2) to TRBJ1-6, with D hard to call. Germline V CDR1 and CDR2: LGHDT, YNNKEL (reference sequence). The CDR3 is made up of 15 amino acids. V lost 4 bases to trimming and J lost 10 bases, with 17 bases between them. The CDR3 DNA follows: TGTGCCAGCAGCCCCTTCCCCGGGGTAGGGTCACCCCTCCACTTT. Translating it yields CASSPFPGVGSPLHF.

This chain joins TRBV5-4 and TRBJ2-3; possibly TRBD2 for D (7 bases). CDR3 size: 15 residues. The V and J ends lost 4 bases and 8 bases respectively, with 20 bases between them. Germline V gene lookup returns CDR1 SGHNT and CDR2 YYREEE (reference sequence). CDR3 nucleotide sequence: TGTGCCAGCAGCGGGATAGCGGGCACACAGGGTACGCAGTATTTT. Translation: CASSGIAGTQGTQYF.

This chain uses TRBV27 with TRBJ1-1; tentatively, D is TRBD1 (6 bases). V was cut by 2 bases and J by 1 base, with 8 bases left in between. The germline V gene encodes CDR1 MNHEY and CDR2 SMNVEV (reference sequence). CDR3 length: 14 amino acids. The CDR3 region has the DNA TGTGCCAGCAGTTTAGAACAGGGGAACACTGAAGCTTTCTTT. It specifies CASSLEQGNTEAFF.

J is TRBJ2-1 and V is TRBV19; 8 bases align to TRBD2. This CDR3 has 13 residues. The V and J ends lost 3 bases and 10 bases, in that order; junction bases with no gene match: 5. CDR1 is LNHDA and CDR2 is SQIVND in the germline V gene (reference sequence). CDR3 coding DNA: TGTGCCAGTAGTATGGGAGCTAGCGGGGAGCAGTTCTTC. It yields the protein CASSMGASGEQFF.

The chain combines TRBV6-5 with TRBJ2-3; D gene uncertain. This CDR3 contains 13 residues. Germline V gives CDR1 MNHEY, CDR2 SVGAGI. Trimming stripped 6 bases from V and 1 base from J, with 8 bases between. CDR3 bases: TGTGCCAGCAGGCCTCCGGGCACAGATACGCAGTATTTT. Its translation: CASRPPGTDTQYF.

This clone is a singleton in its sample. The chain uses TRBV6-5 and TRBJ2-2, with 7 nucleotides matching TRBD2. Trimming took 6 bases from V and 3 from J; bases not matched to a gene: 7. The CDR3 is 15 amino acids. Per the germline V gene, CDR1 is MNHEY and CDR2 is SVGAGI. The CDR3 region is CASSPTGGYTGELFF. The CDR3 bases are TGTGCCAGCAGCCCCACGGGGGGATACACCGGGGAGCTGTTTTTT.

CDR3 nucleotides: TGCGCCAGCAGCCCGGGACTAGCGGGGGGCCTAGCCAAAAACATTCAGTACTTC. Translated: CASSPGLAGGLAKNIQYF. This chain joins TRBV5-1 and TRBJ2-4; 15 nucleotides line up with TRBD2. Germline values: CDR1 SGHRS, CDR2 YFSETQ. Germline trimming cut 4 bases from V and 0 bases from J; bases unmatched to any gene: 5. The CDR3 consists of 18 residues.

The sample holds a few counts of this clone. V and J are TRBV19 and TRBJ1-4, with D unresolved. There are 15 residues in the CDR3. Germline V gives CDR1 LNHDA, CDR2 SQIVND (reference sequence). V lost 5 bases and J lost 3, with 13 bases in between. The CDR3 protein is CASSLRVFPNEKLFF. CDR3 DNA: TGTGCCAGTAGTCTAAGAGTGTTCCCTAATGAAAAACTGTTTTTT. Supplemented by reference TRBV19 and TRBJ1-4, the full variable domain reads DGGITQSPKYLFRKEGQNVTLSCEQNLNHDAMYWYRQDPGQGLRLIYYSQIVNDFQKGDIAEGYSVSREKKESFPLTVTSAQKNPTAFYLCASSLRVFPNEKLFFGSGTQLSVL.

CDR3: CASTEVVGSYNSPLHF. As DNA, the CDR3 is TGTGCCAGCACCGAGGTCGTTGGCTCCTATAATTCACCCCTCCACTTT. The chain couples TRBV2 to TRBJ1-6; D gene uncertain. V lost 7 bases, J lost 0 bases, and 13 bases lay in between. CDR3 length equals 16 residues. The germline gives CDR1 SNHLY, CDR2 FYNNEI. The entire variable domain, with the rest obtained from reference TRBV2 and TRBJ1-6, is as follows: EPEVTQTPSHQVTQMGQEVILRCVPISNHLYFYWYRQILGQKVEFLVSFYNNEISEKSEIFDDQFSVERPDGSNFTLKIRSTKLEDSAMYFCASTEVVGSYNSPLHFGNGTRLTVT.

This chain uses TRBV9 with TRBJ2-7, with D possibly TRBD2 on 5 matching bases. This CDR3 spans 15 amino acids. Germline V gene lookup returns CDR1 SGDLS and CDR2 YYNGEE. V was trimmed by 4 bases and J by 6 bases, leaving 20 bases between them. The CDR3 region is CASSPPRAGYFEQYF. CDR3 DNA: TGTGCCAGCAGCCCCCCGAGGGCTGGGTATTTCGAGCAGTACTTC.

This sequence joins TRBV6-5 and TRBJ1-4, with TRBD1 identical over 11 bases. CDR1 MNHEY and CDR2 SVGAGI come from the germline V gene. The CDR3 has 14 amino acids. Germline trimming cut 6 bases from V and 5 bases from J; bases unmatched to any gene: 2. In DNA form, the CDR3 reads TGTGCCAGCAGAAGGACAGGGGGCAATGAAAAACTGTTTTTT. This sequence encodes CASRRTGGNEKLFF.

The gene calls are TRBV5-1 and TRBJ1-5; D perhaps matches TRBD1 (6 bases). There are 15 residues in the CDR3. Trimming cost V 2 bases and J 1 base, with 10 bases left between them. Germline CDR1 reads SGHRS; CDR2 reads YFSETQ. CDR3 in DNA: TGCGCCAGCAGCTTACAGGGTCGGAGCAATCAGCCCCAGCATTTT. Its protein product is CASSLQGRSNQPQHF.

J is TRBJ2-7 and V is TRBV9; D uncertain. CDR1 is SGDLS, CDR2 YYNGEE, per germline. This CDR3 contains 16 residues. V lost 4 bases and J 0 bases, leaving 17 bases between the germline ends. The CDR3 here is CASSSPVGQDSYEQYF. CDR3 sequence (DNA): TGTGCCAGCAGCTCCCCTGTTGGTCAGGACTCCTACGAGCAGTACTTC.

The chain carries TRBV5-8 and TRBJ2-7; 7 positions agree with TRBD1. J was trimmed by 1 base and V by 4 bases; bases with no gene match: 5. The CDR3 loop spans 14 amino acids. Germline-derived CDR1 and CDR2 are SGHTS and YDEGEE. This CDR3 reads CASSPMDRSYEQYF. The CDR3 DNA reads as TGTGCCAGCAGCCCGATGGACAGGTCCTACGAGCAGTACTTC.

This clone was found a few times. The rearrangement joins TRBV7-8 to TRBJ1-1; possible D gene TRBD1, 5 bases. This CDR3 is 13 amino acids long. The germline V gene has CDR1 SGHVS and CDR2 FQNEAQ. V dropped 5 bases and J dropped 1 base, with 8 bases sitting between them. Written as DNA, the CDR3 is TGTGCCAGCAGCAAGGGGCGGAACACTGAAGCTTTCTTT. Its translation is CASSKGRNTEAFF. The variable domain in full, completed from reference TRBV7-8 and TRBJ1-1, reads GAGVSQSPRYKVAKRGQDVALRCDPISGHVSLFWYQQALGQGPEFLTYFQNEAQLDKSGLPSDRFFAERPEGSVSTLKIQRTQQEDSAVYLCASSKGRNTEAFFGQGTRLTVV.

V and J are TRBV30 and TRBJ1-5, with no clear D. This CDR3 has 16 amino acids. The germline V gene encodes CDR1 GTSNPN and CDR2 SVGIG (reference sequence). V lost 1 base, J lost 6 bases, and 19 bases lay in between. The CDR3 DNA reads TGTGCCTGGAGTGACTTTGGGCAGTTCTTTGGTCAGCCCCAGCATTTT. This codes for CAWSDFGQFFGQPQHF. Together with reference TRBV30 and TRBJ1-5, the CDR3 gives the full variable domain: SQTIHQWPATLVQPVGSPLSLECTVEGTSNPNLYWYRQAAGRGLQLLFYSVGIGQISSEVPQNLSASRPQDRQFILSSKKLLLSDSGFYLCAWSDFGQFFGQPQHFGDGTRLSIL.

This clone was recorded only once. The chain links TRBV6-5 to TRBJ1-1; 8 positions match TRBD1. The germline V gene has CDR1 MNHEY and CDR2 SVGAGI. V dropped 6 bases and J dropped 0; count of bases not matched to a gene: 6. The CDR3 covers 15 residues. CDR3 loop: CASRGRDRMNTEAFF. The CDR3 DNA follows: TGTGCCAGCAGAGGGAGGGACAGGATGAACACTGAAGCTTTCTTT.

This clone was recorded only once. This rearrangement joins TRBV27 to TRBJ1-5, with D perhaps TRBD1 (6 bases). Trimming took off 6 bases at V and 4 bases at J, with 7 bases between the two ends. The CDR3 length is 12 residues. Germline loops: CDR1 MNHEY, CDR2 SMNVEV (reference sequence). CDR3 DNA sequence: TGTGCCAGCAGACAGGGTAATCAGCCCCAGCATTTT. It translates to CASRQGNQPQHF.